Sequencing of this T cell receptor (beta chain) was carried out in a study of cytomegalovirus exposure and HLA in healthy donors. Method: immunoSEQ multiplex PCR; TCRdb's copy keeps in-frame clones and lacks some. The profile shows roughly 230,000 clones, less than 95% of them singletons. Germline lookup yields CDR1 MNHEY and CDR2 SMNVEV (reference sequence). This CDR3 spans 16 amino acids. Between the trimmed V and J ends, which lost 0 bases and 4 bases, there was a span of 13 bases. Sequenced: PBMCs. The V call is TRBV27, the J call TRBJ1-3; TRBD1 is a possible D gene (5 bases). The clonotype originates from a woman between 25 and 40 years old in good health and CMV-seronegative. Written as DNA, the CDR3 is TGTGCCAGCAGTTTATCGATGGGAGGGGTAGGAAACACCATATATTTT. Residues: CASSLSMGGVGNTIYF.